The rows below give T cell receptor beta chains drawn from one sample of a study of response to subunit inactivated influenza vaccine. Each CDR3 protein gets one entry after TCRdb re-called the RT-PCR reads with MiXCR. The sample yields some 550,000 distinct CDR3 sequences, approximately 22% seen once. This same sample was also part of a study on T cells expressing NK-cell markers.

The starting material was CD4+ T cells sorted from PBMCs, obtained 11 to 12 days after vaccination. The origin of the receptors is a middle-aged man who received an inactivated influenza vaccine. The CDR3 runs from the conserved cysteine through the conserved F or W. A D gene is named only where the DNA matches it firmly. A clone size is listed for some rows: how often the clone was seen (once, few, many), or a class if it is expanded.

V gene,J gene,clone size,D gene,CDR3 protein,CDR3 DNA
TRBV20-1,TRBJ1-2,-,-,CSARRHTLGYTF,TGCAGTGCTAGACGGCACACTCTGGGCTACACCTTC
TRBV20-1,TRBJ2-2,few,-,CSARSALAGNTGELFF,TGCAGTGCTAGATCCGCGCTGGCAGGGAACACCGGGGAGCTGTTTTTT
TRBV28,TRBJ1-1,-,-,CASSLGLGGTEAFF,TGTGCCAGCAGTTTAGGCCTGGGTGGCACTGAAGCTTTCTTT
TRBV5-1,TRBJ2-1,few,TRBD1,CASSLGQGGGEQFF,TGCGCCAGCAGCCTGGGACAGGGTGGGGGTGAGCAGTTCTTC
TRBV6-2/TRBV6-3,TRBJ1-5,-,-,CASSYGGQSNQPQHF,TGTGCCAGCAGTTACGGCGGACAGAGCAATCAGCCCCAGCATTTT
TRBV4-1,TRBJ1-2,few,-,CASSQEDRRSYGYTF,TGCGCCAGCAGCCAGGAGGATAGGCGGAGCTATGGCTACACCTTC
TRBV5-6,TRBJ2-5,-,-,CASSLKRQGLAQYF,TGTGCCAGCAGCTTGAAGAGGCAGGGCTTGGCCCAGTACTTC
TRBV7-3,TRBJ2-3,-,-,CASSADSYTQYF,TGTGCCAGCAGCGCTGACAGTTATACGCAGTATTTT
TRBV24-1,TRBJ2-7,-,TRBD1,CATAPGTGGFYEQYF,TGTGCCACCGCCCCCGGGACAGGGGGCTTCTACGAGCAGTACTTC
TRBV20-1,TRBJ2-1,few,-,CSARDPSSEQFF,TGCAGTGCTAGAGATCCGAGTAGTGAGCAGTTCTTC
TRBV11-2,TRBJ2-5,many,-,CASSLGGDTGQGTQYF,TGTGCCAGCAGCTTAGGAGGTGATACGGGACAAGGGACCCAGTACTTC
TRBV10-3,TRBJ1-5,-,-,CAISAGSSQPQHF,TGTGCCATCAGTGCAGGGTCTAGTCAGCCCCAGCATTTT
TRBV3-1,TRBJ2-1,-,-,CASSTGFWEQFF,TGTGCCAGCAGCACGGGGTTCTGGGAGCAGTTCTTC
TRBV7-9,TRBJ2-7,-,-,CASSLWVGETNEQYF,TGTGCCAGCAGCTTATGGGTGGGAGAAACTAACGAGCAGTACTTC
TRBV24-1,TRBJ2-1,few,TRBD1,CATSDSGTGVRGEQFF,TGTGCCACCAGTGATTCCGGGACAGGGGTACGTGGTGAGCAGTTCTTC
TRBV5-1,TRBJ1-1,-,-,CASSFSNGQGTEAFF,TGCGCCAGCAGCTTTTCTAACGGGCAGGGCACTGAAGCTTTCTTT
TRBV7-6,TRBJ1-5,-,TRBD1,CASSLEGQGVSNQPQHF,TGTGCCAGCAGCTTAGAGGGACAGGGGGTCAGCAATCAGCCCCAGCATTTT
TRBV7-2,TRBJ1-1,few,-,CASSPNLNTEAFF,TGTGCCAGCAGCCCAAACCTGAACACTGAAGCTTTCTTT
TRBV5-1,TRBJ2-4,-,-,CASSEGMAKNIQYF,TGCGCCAGCTCAGAAGGGATGGCCAAAAACATTCAGTACTTC
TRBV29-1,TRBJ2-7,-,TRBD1,CSVGQAAYEQYF,TGCAGCGTGGGACAGGCCGCCTACGAGCAGTACTTC
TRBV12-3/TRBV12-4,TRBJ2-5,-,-,CASSLRAAAQETQYF,TGTGCCAGCAGTTTGCGGGCGGCAGCTCAAGAGACCCAGTACTTC
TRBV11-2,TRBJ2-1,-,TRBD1,CATNDIRGLEQFF,TGTGCCACCAATGACATAAGGGGGCTTGAGCAGTTCTTC
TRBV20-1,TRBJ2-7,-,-,CSASRLTYEQYF,TGCAGTGCTAGTAGACTAACCTACGAGCAGTACTTC
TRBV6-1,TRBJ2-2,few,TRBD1,CASRVGTGVTGELFF,TGTGCCAGTAGAGTAGGGACAGGGGTCACCGGGGAGCTGTTTTTT
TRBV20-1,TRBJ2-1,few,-,CSAGYNEQFF,TGCAGTGCTGGTTACAATGAGCAGTTCTTC
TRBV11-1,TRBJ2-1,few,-,CASSHTRLSSYNEQFF,TGTGCCAGCAGCCACACTCGCCTTAGCTCCTACAATGAGCAGTTCTTC
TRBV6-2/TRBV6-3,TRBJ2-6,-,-,CASSYFRAGANVLTF,TGTGCCAGCAGTTATTTCAGGGCTGGGGCCAACGTCCTGACTTTC
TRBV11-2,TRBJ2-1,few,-,CASSLARVRLNEQFF,TGTGCCAGCAGCTTAGCCAGGGTGAGGCTGAATGAGCAGTTCTTC
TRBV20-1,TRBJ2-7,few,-,CSAPVRPPYEQYF,TGCAGTGCCCCGGTCCGACCACCCTACGAGCAGTACTTC
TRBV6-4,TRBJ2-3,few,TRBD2,CASSVDLAGSDTQYF,TGTGCCAGCAGTGTTGACCTAGCGGGATCAGATACGCAGTATTTT
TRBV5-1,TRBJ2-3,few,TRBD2,CASSLIRGLAADTQYF,TGCGCCAGCAGCTTAATCAGGGGACTAGCGGCAGATACGCAGTATTTT
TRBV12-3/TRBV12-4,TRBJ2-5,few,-,CASNSGPHETQYF,TGTGCCAGCAACTCCGGGCCCCACGAGACCCAGTACTTC
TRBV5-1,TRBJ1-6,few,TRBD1,CASSSQGDGSPLHF,TGCGCCAGCAGCTCACAGGGGGATGGTTCACCCCTCCACTTT
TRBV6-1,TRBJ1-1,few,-,CASSSPSGRGGNTEVFF,TGTGCCAGCAGTAGCCCCTCGGGGCGAGGGGGGAACACTGAAGTTTTCTTT
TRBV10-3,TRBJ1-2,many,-,CAISVRSGGTYGYTF,TGTGCCATCAGTGTTAGGTCCGGGGGCACCTATGGCTACACCTTC
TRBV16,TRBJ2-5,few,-,CASSQLSKETQYF,TGTGCCAGCAGCCAATTGTCAAAAGAGACCCAGTACTTC
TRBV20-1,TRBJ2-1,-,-,CSASSGSVKNEQFF,TGCAGTGCTAGTTCGGGGTCTGTGAAAAATGAGCAGTTCTTC